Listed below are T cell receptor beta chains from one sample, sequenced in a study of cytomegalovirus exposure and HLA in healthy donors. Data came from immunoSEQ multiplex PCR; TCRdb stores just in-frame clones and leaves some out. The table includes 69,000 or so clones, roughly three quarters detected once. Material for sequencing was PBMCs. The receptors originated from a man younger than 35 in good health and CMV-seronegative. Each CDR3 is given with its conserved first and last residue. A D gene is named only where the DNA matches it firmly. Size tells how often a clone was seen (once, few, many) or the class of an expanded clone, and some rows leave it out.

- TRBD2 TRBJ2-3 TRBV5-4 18 TGTGCCAGCAGCCGAGGGACTAGCGGGGGGGCGGGCGCAGATACGCAGTATTTT CASSRGTSGGAGADTQYF
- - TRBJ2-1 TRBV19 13 TGTGCCAGTAGTATAGGTCGGTACAATGAGCAGTTCTTC CASSIGRYNEQFF
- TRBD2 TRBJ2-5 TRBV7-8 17 TGTGCCAGCAGCCAACCGGGGGGGAGCCTTCAAAGGGAGACCCAGTACTTC CASSQPGGSLQRETQYF
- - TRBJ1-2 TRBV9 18 TGTGCCAGCAGCGTAGGGGCCCTCGGGGCAGGGGAGACAGATGGCTACACCTTC CASSVGALGAGETDGYTF
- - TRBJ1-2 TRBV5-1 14 TGCGCCAGCAGCCCGGACGGGATTAACTATGGCTACACCTTC CASSPDGINYGYTF
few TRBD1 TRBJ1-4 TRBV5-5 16 TGTGCCAGCAGCCCTCTTAAGGGACAGGGAAATGAAAAACTGTTTTTT CASSPLKGQGNEKLFF
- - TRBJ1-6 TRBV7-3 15 TGTGCCAGCAGCTTAAGGCCAGGGCCGGATTCACCCCTCCACTTT CASSLRPGPDSPLHF
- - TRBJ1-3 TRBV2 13 TGTGCCTCTCTTATTTCGGGGGGAAACACCATATATTTT CASLISGGNTIYF
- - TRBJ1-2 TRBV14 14 TGTGCCAGCAGCCAAGGAGCAGGGCTCTATGGCTACACCTTC CASSQGAGLYGYTF
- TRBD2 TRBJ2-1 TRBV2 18 TGTGCCAGCAGGGCGGGACTAGCGGGGTTAATATCCTACAATGAGCAGTTCTTC CASRAGLAGLISYNEQFF
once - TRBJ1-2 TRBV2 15 TGTGCCACCTCCCTTTCCGGGACATCTAACTATGGCTACACCTTC CATSLSGTSNYGYTF